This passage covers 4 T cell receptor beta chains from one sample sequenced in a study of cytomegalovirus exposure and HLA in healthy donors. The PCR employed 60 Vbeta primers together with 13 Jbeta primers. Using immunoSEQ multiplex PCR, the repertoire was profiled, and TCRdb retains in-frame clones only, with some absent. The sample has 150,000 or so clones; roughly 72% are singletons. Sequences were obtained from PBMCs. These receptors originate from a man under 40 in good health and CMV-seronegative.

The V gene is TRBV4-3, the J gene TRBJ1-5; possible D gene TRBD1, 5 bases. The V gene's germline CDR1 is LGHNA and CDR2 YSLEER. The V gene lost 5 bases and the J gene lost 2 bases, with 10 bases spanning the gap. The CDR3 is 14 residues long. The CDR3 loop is CASSSGGGNQPQHF. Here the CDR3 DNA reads TGCGCCAGCAGCTCGGGGGGAGGCAATCAGCCCCAGCATTTT.

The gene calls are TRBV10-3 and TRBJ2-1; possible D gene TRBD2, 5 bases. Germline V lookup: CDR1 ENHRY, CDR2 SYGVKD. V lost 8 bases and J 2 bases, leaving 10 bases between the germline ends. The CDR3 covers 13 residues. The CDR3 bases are TGTGCCATCTCAGACGGGACCTACAATGAGCAGTTCTTC. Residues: CAISDGTYNEQFF.

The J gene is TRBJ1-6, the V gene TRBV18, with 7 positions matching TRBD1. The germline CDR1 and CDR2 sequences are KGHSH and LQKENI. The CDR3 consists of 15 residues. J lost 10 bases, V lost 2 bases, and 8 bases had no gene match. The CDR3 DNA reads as TGTGCCAGCTCACCATCGACAGGGTTGGAATCACCCCTCCACTTT. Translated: CASSPSTGLESPLHF.

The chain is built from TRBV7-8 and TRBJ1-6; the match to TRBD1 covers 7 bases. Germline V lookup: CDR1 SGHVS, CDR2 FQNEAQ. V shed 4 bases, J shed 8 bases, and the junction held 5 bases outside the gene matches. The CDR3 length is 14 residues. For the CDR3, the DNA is TGTGCCAGCAGCTCCACAGGGGTCGATTCACCCCTCCACTTT. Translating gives CASSSTGVDSPLHF.